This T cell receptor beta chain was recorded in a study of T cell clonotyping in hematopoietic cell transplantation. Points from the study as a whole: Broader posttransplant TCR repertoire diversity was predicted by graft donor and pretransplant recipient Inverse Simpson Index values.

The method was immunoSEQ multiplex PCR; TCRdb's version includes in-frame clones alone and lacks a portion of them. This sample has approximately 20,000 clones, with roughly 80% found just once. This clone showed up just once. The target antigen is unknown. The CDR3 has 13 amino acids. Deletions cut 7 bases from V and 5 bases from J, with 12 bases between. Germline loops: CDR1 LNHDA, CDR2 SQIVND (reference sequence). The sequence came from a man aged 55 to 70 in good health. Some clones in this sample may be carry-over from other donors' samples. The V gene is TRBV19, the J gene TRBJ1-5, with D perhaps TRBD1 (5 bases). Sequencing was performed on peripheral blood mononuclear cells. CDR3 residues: CASMRGEHQPQHF. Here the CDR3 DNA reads TGTGCCAGTATGCGGGGGGAACATCAGCCCCAGCATTTT.